This T cell receptor (beta chain) was captured by sequencing in a study of T-cell reconstitution after alpha-beta-depleted transplantation in children. During its preparation, the TCRbeta library received unique molecular identifiers. TCRdb independently ran MiXCR on the PCR reads; one entry per CDR3 protein. The data hold 100,000 to 120,000 distinct CDR3 sequences, with 9% to 12% observed a single time. This clonotype was detected many times. The CDR3 loop spans 14 amino acids. Germline V lookup: CDR1 SGHRS, CDR2 YFSETQ. Trimming took 0 bases from V and 11 from J, leaving 15 bases between them. This clonotype was obtained from a human donor who donated a stem cell graft to a child with acute lymphoblastic leukemia. The chain uses TRBV5-1 and TRBJ1-5; the D gene is possibly TRBD1 (6 bases). The sequenced sample was PBMCs from the stem cell graft donor, obtained from the stem cell graft. DNA for the CDR3: TGCGCCAGCAGCTTGGAGGCGGGGGCCTCGACCCAGCATTTT. Amino acid sequence: CASSLEAGASTQHF.